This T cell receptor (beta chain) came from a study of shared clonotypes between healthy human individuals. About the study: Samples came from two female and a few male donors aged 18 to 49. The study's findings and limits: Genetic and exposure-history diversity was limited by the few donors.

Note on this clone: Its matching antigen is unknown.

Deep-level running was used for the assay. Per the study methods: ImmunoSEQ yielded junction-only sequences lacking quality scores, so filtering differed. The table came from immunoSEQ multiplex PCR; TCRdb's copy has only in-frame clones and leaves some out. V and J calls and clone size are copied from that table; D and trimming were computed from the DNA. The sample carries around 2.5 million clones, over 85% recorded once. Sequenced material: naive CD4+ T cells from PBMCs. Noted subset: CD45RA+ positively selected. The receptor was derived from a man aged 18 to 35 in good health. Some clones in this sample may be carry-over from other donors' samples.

The CDR3 DNA follows: TGTGCCTGGAGTGTACCAGGGATGGGATCCTACGAGCAGTACTTC. This sequence encodes CAWSVPGMGSYEQYF. This rearrangement joins TRBV30 to TRBJ2-5; a weak D match, TRBD1 (5 bases). The last part of the DNA fits TRBJ2-7 better; the J call may be wrong. Germline values: CDR1 GTSNPN, CDR2 SVGIG (reference sequence). The CDR3 is 15 amino acids.